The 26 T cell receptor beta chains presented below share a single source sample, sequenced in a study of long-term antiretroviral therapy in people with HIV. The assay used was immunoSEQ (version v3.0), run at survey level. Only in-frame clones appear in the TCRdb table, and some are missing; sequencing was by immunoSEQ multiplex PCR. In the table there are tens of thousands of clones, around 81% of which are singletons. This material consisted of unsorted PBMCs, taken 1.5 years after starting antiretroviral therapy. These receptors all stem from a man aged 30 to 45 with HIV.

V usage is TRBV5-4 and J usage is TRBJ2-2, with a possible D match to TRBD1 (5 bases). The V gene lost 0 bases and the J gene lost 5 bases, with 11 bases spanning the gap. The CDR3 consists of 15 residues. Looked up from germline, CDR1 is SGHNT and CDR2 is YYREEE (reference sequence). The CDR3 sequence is CASSLGGQWTGELFF. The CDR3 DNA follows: TGTGCCAGCAGCTTGGGTGGACAATGGACCGGGGAGCTGTTTTTT.

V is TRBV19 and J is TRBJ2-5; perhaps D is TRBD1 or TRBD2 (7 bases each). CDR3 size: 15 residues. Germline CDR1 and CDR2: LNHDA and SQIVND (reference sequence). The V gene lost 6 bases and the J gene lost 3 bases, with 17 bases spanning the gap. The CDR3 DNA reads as TGTGCCAGTAGCCAACTGCAGGGGGGGAAAGAGACCCAGTACTTC. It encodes CASSQLQGGKETQYF.

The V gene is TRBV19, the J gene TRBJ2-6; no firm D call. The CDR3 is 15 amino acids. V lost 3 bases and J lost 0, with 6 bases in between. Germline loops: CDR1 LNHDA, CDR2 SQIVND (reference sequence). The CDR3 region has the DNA TGTGCCAGTAGTATCTGGGGCTCTGGGGCCAACGTCCTGACTTTC. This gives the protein CASSIWGSGANVLTF.

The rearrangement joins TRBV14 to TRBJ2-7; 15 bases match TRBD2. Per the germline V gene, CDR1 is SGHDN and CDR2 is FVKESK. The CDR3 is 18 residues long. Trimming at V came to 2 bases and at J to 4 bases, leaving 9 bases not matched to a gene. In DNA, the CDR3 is TGTGCCAGCAGCCAATCCAGCGGGACTAGCGGGAGGCTATACGAGCAGTACTTC. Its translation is CASSQSSGTSGRLYEQYF.

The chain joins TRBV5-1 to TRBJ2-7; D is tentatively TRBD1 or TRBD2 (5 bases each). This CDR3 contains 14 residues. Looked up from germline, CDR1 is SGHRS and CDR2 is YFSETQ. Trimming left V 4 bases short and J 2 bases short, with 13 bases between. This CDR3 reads CASSPRDGTYEQYF. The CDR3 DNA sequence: TGCGCCAGCAGCCCGAGGGACGGGACCTACGAGCAGTACTTC. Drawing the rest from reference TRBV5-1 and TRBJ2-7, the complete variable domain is KAGVTQTPRYLIKTRGQQVTLSCSPISGHRSVSWYQQTPGQGLQFLFEYFSETQRNKGNFPGRFSGRQFSNSRSEMNVSTLELGDSALYLCASSPRDGTYEQYFGPGTRLTVT.

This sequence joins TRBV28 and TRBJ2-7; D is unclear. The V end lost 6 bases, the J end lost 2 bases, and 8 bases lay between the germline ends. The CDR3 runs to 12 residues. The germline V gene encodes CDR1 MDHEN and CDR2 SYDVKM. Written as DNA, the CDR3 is TGTGCCAGCAGCAAGGGCCCCTACGAGCAGTACTTC. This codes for CASSKGPYEQYF. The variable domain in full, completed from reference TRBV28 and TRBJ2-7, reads DVKVTQSSRYLVKRTGEKVFLECVQDMDHENMFWYRQDPGLGLRLIYFSYDVKMKEKGDIPEGYSVSREKKERFSLILESASTNQTSMYLCASSKGPYEQYFGPGTRLTVT.

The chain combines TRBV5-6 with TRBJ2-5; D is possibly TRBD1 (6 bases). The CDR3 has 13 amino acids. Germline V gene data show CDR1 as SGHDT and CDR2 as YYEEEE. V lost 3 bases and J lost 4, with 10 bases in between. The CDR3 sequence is CASSSTGRETQYF. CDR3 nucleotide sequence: TGTGCCAGCAGCTCCACAGGGCGAGAGACCCAGTACTTC.

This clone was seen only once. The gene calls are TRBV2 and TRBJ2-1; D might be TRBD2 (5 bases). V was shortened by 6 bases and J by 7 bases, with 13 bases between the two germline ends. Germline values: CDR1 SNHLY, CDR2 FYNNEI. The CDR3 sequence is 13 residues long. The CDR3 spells CASRPPGINEQFF. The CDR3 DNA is TGTGCCAGCAGGCCCCCCGGGATAAATGAGCAGTTCTTC.

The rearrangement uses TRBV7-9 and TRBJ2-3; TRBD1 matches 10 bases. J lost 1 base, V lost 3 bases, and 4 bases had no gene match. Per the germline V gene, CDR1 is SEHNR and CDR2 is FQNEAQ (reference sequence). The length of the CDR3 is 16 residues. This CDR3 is CASSLRTGGGTDTQYF. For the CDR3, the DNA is TGTGCCAGCAGCTTGAGGACAGGGGGAGGCACAGATACGCAGTATTTT.

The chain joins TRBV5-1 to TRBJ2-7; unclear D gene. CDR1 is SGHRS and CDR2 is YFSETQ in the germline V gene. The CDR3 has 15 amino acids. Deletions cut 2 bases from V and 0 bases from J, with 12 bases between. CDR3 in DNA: TGCGCCAGCAGCTTTATTGGCGAAAGCTCCTACGAGCAGTACTTC. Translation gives CASSFIGESSYEQYF.

CDR3: CASSPGTSWAEQYF. DNA of the CDR3: TGTGCCAGCAGCCCTGGGACTAGCTGGGCCGAGCAGTACTTC. This chain connects TRBV7-9 to TRBJ2-7; 9 nucleotides align to TRBD2. J was trimmed by 6 bases and V by 5 bases; bases with no gene match: 8. Germline CDR1 and CDR2: SEHNR and FQNEAQ (reference sequence). The CDR3 extends over 14 amino acids.

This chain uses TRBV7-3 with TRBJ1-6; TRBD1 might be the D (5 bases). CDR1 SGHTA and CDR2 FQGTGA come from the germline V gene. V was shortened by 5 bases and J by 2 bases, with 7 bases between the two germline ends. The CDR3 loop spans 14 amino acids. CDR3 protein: CASSQGTYNSPLHF. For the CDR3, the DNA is TGTGCCAGCAGCCAGGGCACCTATAATTCACCCCTCCACTTT.

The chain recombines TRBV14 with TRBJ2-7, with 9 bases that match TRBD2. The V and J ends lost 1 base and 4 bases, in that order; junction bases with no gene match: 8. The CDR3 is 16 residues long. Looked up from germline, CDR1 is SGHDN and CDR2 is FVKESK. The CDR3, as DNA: TGTGCCAGCAGCCAAGGAATGGTTCTAGCGGGGTACGAGCAGTACTTC. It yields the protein CASSQGMVLAGYEQYF.

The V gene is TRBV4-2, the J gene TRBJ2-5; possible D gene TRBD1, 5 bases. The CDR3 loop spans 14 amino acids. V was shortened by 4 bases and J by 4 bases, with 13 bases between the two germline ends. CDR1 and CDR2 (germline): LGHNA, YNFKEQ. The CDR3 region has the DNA TGTGCCAGCAGCCCCGAAGCAGGGCGAGAGACCCAGTACTTC. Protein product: CASSPEAGRETQYF.

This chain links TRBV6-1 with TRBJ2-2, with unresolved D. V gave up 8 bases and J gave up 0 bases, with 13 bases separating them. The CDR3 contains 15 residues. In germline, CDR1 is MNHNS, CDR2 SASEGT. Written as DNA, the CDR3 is TGTGCCAGCTGGCCCATGACTTCGAACACCGGGGAGCTGTTTTTT. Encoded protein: CASWPMTSNTGELFF.

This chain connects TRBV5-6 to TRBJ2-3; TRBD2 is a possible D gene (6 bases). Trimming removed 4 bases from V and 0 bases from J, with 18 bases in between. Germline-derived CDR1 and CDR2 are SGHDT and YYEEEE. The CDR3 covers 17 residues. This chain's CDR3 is CASSPASGLQSTDTQYF. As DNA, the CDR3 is TGTGCCAGCAGCCCTGCTAGTGGACTACAAAGCACAGATACGCAGTATTTT.

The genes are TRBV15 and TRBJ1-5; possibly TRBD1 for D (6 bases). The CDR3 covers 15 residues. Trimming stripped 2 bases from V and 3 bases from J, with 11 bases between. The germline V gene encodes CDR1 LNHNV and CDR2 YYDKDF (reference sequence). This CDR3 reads CATSRRRQDNQPQHF. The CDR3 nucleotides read TGTGCCACCAGCAGAAGGAGACAGGACAATCAGCCCCAGCATTTT.

The CDR3 DNA follows: TGTGCCAGCAGCAGACCGGGACTAGCGGGAGCAGGTGAGCAGTTCTTC. This gives the protein CASSRPGLAGAGEQFF. This sequence joins TRBV7-2 and TRBJ2-1, with 14 nucleotides matching TRBD2. The CDR3 runs to 16 residues. CDR1 SGHTA and CDR2 FQGNSA come from the germline V gene. V was clipped by 5 bases and J by 9 bases; unmatched bases: 9.

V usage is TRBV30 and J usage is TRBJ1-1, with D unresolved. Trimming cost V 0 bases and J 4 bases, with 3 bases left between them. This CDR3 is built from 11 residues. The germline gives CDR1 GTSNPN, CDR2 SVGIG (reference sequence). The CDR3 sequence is CAWSVVTEAFF. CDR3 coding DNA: TGTGCCTGGAGTGTAGTCACTGAAGCTTTCTTT.

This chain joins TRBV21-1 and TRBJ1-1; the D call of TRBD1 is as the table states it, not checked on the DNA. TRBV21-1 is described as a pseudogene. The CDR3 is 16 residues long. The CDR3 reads CASSTGTGSTNTEAFF. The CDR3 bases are TGTGCCAGCAGCACTGGAACAGGGTCCACTAACACTGAAGCTTTCTTT.

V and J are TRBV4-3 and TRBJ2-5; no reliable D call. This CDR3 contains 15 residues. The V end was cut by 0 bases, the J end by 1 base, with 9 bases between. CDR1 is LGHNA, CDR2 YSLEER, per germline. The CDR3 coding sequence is TGCGCCAGCAGCCAAGAAGGAGTCCCCCAAGAGACCCAGTACTTC. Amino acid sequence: CASSQEGVPQETQYF.

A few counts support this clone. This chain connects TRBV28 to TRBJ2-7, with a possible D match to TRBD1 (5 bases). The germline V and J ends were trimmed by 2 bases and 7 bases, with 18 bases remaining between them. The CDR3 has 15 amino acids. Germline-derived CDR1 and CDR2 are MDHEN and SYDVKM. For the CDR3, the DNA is TGTGCCAGCAGTTTAGAGGTCAGGGCCGTAGGGGAGCAGTACTTC. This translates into CASSLEVRAVGEQYF.

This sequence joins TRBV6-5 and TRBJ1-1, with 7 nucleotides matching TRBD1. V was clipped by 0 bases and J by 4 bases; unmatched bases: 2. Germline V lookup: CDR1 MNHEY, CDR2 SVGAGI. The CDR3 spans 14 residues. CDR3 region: CASSYSAGGTEAFF. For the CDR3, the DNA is TGTGCCAGCAGTTACTCGGCAGGGGGCACTGAAGCTTTCTTT.

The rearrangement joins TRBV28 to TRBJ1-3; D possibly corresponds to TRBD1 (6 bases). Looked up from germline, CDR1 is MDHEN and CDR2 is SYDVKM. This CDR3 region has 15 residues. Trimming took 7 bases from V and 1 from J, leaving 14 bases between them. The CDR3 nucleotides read TGTGCCAGCATACTCCAGGGGTTATCTGGAAACACCATATATTTT. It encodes CASILQGLSGNTIYF.

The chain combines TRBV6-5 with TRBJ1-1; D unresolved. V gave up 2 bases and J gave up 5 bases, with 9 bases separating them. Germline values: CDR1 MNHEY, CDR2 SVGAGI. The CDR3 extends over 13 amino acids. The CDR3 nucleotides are TGTGCCAGCAGTTACGCGCCCACAACTGAAGCTTTCTTT. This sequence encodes CASSYAPTTEAFF.

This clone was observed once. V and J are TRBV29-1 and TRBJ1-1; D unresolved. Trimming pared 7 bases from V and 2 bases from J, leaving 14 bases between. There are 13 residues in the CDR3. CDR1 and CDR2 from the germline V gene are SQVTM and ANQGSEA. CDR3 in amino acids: CSALASGNTEAFF. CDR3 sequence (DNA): TGCAGCGCCCTCGCTTCAGGAAACACTGAAGCTTTCTTT. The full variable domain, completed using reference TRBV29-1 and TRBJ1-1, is SAVISQKPSRDICQRGTSLTIQCQVDSQVTMMFWYRQQPGQSLTLIATANQGSEATYESGFVIDKFPISRPNLTFSTLTVSNMSPEDSSIYLCSALASGNTEAFFGQGTRLTVV.